These T cell receptor beta chains were read from a single sample in a study of T cells in Graves' hyperthyroidism and ophthalmopathy. A single record per CDR3 protein comes from TCRdb applying MiXCR to the multiplex PCR reads. There are under 700,000 distinct CDR3 sequences in the sample; roughly a sixth occur only once, and roughly 18% lies in the top ten. The specimen was blood. The receptors shown here come from a woman between 18 and 30 years old with Graves' hyperthyroidism. Both conserved end residues are part of each CDR3. Fields, in order: J gene, D gene, clone size, V gene, CDR3 DNA, CDR3 protein. The D gene is left open where the match is weak. Size is stated for part of the rows, as once, few or many counts, or as a class when the clone is expanded.

>TRBJ2-7|.|.|TRBV14
TGTGCTAGCAGAGCTCAAGGGCTGGGCGAGCAGTACTTC
CASRAQGLGEQYF
>TRBJ2-5|TRBD2|.|TRBV20-1
TGCAGTCCGGAGCGGGAGGGACAAGAGACCCAGTACTTC
CSPEREGQETQYF
>TRBJ2-3|.|many|TRBV5-1
TGCGCCAGCAGCGTGACTCATGTTACAGATACGCAGTATTTT
CASSVTHVTDTQYF
>TRBJ1-4|TRBD1|.|TRBV12-3/TRBV12-4
TGTGCCAGCAGTTTAGAGACAGGGTTCACCCGCGGAGAAAAACTGTTTTTT
CASSLETGFTRGEKLFF
>TRBJ1-3|.|few|TRBV10-3
TGTGCCATCAGTGAGGGCCGGGGTGGAAACACCATATATTTT
CAISEGRGGNTIYF
>TRBJ2-2|.|.|TRBV7-9
TGTGCCAGCAGCATCACCACCGGGGAGCTGTTTTTT
CASSITTGELFF
>TRBJ2-1|.|many|TRBV6-1
TGTGCCAGCAGCTCCCCCAGGGGGGCCTCCTACAATGAGCAGTTCTTC
CASSSPRGASYNEQFF
>TRBJ1-1|.|many|TRBV4-3
TGCGCCAGCAGCCAAGTACCGGCAGGGAAGAACACTGAAGCTTTCTTT
CASSQVPAGKNTEAFF
>TRBJ1-2|.|many|TRBV12-3/TRBV12-4
TGTGCCAGCAGTTTAGTTGACATAGCAAAACACTTCTATGGCTACACCTTC
CASSLVDIAKHFYGYTF
>TRBJ1-5|.|few|TRBV12-3/TRBV12-4
TGTGCCAGCAGTCTCTTAGGGGCGATAAATCAGCCCCAGCATTTT
CASSLLGAINQPQHF
>TRBJ2-1|.|many|TRBV20-1
TGCAGTGCCAAGAAAGTCGGAGGGAGAGCCTACAATGAGCAGTTCTTC
CSAKKVGGRAYNEQFF